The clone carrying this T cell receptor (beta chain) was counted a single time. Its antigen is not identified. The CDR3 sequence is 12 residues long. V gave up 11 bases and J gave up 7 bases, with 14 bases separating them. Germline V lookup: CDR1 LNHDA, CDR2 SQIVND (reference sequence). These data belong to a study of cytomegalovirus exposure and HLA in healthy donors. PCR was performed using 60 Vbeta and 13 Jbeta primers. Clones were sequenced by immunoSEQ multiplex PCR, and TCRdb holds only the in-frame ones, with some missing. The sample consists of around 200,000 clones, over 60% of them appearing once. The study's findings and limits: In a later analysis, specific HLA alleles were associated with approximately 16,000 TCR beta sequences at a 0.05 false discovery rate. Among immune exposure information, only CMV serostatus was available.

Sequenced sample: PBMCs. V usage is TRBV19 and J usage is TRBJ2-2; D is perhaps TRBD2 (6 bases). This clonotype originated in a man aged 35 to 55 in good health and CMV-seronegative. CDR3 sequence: CAGGGRNGELFF. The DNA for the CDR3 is TGTGCCGGGGGTGGGAGGAACGGGGAGCTGTTTTTT.